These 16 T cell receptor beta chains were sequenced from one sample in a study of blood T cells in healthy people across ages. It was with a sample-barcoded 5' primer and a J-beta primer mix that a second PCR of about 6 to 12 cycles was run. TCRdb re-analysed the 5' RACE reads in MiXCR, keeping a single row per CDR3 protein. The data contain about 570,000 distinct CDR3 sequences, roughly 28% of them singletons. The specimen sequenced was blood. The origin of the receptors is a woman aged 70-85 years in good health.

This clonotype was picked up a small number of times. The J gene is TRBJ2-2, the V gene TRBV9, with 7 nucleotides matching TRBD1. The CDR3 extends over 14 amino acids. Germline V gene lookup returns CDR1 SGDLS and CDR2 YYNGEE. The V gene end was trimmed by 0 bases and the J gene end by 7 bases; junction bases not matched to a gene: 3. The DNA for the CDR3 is TGTGCCAGCAGCGTAGATTCAGGGGGCGGGGAGCTGTTTTTT. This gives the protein CASSVDSGGGELFF.

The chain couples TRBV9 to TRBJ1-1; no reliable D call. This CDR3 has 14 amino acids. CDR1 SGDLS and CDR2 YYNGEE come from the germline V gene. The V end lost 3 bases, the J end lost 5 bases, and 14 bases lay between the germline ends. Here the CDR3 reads CASSAEVGETEAFF. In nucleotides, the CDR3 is TGTGCCAGCAGCGCCGAAGTTGGGGAAACTGAAGCTTTCTTT.

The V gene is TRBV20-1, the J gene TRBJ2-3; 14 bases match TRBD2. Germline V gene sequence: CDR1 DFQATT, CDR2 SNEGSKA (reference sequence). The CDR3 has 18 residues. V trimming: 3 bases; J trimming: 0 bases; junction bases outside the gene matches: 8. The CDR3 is CSARAGLAGATSTDTQYF. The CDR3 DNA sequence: TGCAGTGCTAGGGCGGGACTAGCGGGGGCCACTAGCACAGATACGCAGTATTTT.

The CDR3 spells CSDPGKGTEAFF. CDR3 in DNA: TGCAGTGATCCGGGGAAGGGAACTGAAGCTTTCTTT. The chain combines TRBV20-1 with TRBJ1-1; D remains ambiguous. V lost 7 bases, J lost 5 bases, and 14 bases lay in between. The CDR3 covers 12 residues. Germline CDR1 reads DFQATT; CDR2 reads SNEGSKA (reference sequence).

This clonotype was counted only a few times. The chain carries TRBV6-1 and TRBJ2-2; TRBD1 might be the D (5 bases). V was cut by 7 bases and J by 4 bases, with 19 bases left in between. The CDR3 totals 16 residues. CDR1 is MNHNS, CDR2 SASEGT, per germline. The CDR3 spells CASILGFQGLTGELFF. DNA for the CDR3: TGTGCCAGCATCCTAGGGTTTCAGGGCCTCACCGGGGAGCTGTTTTTT.

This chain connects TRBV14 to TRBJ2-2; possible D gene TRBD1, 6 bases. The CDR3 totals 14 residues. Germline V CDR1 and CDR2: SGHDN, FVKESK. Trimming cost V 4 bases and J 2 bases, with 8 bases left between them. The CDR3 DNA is TGTGCCAGCAGCCCAGGGACAAACACCGGGGAGCTGTTTTTT. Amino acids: CASSPGTNTGELFF. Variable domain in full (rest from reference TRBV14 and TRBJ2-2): EAGVTQFPSHSVIEKGQTVTLRCDPISGHDNLYWYRRVMGKEIKFLLHFVKESKQDESGMPNNRFLAERTGGTYSTLKVQPAELEDSGVYFCASSPGTNTGELFFGEGSRLTVL.

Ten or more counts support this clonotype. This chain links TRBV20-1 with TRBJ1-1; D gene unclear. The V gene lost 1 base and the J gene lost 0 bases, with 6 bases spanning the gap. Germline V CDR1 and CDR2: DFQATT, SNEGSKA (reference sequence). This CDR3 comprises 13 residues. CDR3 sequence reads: CSARGALNTEAFF. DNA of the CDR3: TGCAGTGCTAGAGGGGCCCTGAACACTGAAGCTTTCTTT.

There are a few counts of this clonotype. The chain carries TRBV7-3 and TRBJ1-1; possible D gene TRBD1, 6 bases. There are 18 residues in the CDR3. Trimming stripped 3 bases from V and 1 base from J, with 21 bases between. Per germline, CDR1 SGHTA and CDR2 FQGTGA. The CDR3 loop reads CASSFPGHTVLTNTEAFF. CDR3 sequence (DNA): TGTGCCAGCAGCTTTCCGGGACACACCGTATTGACGAACACTGAAGCTTTCTTT.

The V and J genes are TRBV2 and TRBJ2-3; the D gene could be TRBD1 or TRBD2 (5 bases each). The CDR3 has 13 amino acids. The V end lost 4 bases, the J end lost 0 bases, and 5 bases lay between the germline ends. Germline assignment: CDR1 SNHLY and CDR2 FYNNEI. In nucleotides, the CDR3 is TGTGCCAGCAGTGGGGACAGCACAGATACGCAGTATTTT. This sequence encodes CASSGDSTDTQYF.

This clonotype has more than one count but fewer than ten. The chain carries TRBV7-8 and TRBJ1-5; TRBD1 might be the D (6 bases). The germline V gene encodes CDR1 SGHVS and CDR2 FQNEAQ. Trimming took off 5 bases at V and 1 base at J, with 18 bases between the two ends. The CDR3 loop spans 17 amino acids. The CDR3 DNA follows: TGTGCCAGCAGCCCCCCGATTCAGGGGCTCAGCAATCAGCCCCAGCATTTT. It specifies CASSPPIQGLSNQPQHF.

The CDR3 is CASSPAGLYTDTQYF. The CDR3 region has the DNA TGCGCCAGCAGTCCGGCGGGGCTTTACACAGATACGCAGTATTTT. The J gene is TRBJ2-3, the V gene TRBV5-1, with D maybe TRBD2 (6 bases). Trimming left V 5 bases short and J 2 bases short, with 15 bases between. This CDR3 comprises 15 residues. The germline V gene has CDR1 SGHRS and CDR2 YFSETQ.

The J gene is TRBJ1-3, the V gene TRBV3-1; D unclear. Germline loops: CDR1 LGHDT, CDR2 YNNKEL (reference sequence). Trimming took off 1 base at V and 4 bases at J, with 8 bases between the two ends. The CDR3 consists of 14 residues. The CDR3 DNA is TGTGCCAGCAGCCAAGCCCTCGCAGGAAACACCATATATTTT. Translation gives CASSQALAGNTIYF.

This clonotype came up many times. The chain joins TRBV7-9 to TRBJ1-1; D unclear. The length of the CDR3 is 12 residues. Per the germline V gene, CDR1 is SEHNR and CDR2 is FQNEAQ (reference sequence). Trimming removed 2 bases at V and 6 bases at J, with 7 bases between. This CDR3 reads CASSLSRSEAFF. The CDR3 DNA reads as TGTGCCAGCAGCTTAAGCAGGTCTGAAGCTTTCTTT.

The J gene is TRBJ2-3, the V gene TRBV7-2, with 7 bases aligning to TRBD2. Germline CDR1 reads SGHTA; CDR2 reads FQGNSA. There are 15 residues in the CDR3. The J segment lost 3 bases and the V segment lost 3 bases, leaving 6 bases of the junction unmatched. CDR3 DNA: TGTGCCAGCAGCTTCCTCATCGGGGGGACAGATACGCAGTATTTT. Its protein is CASSFLIGGTDTQYF.

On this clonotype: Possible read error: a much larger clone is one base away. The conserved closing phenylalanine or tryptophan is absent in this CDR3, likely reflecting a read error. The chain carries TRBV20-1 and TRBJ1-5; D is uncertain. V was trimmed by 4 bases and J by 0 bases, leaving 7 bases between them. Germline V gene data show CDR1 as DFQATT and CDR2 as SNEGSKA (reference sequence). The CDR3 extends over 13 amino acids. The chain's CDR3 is CSATPHSNQPQHL. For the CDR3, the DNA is TGCAGTGCTACGCCCCATAGCAATCAGCCCCAGCATCTT.

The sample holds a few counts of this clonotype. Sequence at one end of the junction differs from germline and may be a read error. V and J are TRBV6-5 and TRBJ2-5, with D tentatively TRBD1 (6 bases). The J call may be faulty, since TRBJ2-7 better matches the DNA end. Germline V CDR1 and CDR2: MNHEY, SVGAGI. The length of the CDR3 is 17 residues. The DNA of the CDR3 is TGCGCCAGCAGTTACTCGGCCCTAAACAGGGCTTCCTACGAGCAGTACTTC. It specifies CASSYSALNRASYEQYF.